These 28 T cell receptor beta chains originate from one sample sequenced in a study of cytomegalovirus exposure and HLA in healthy donors. This PCR relied on a set of 60 Vbeta primers and 13 Jbeta primers. Profiling relied on immunoSEQ multiplex PCR, and the TCRdb table lists in-frame clones only, not all of them. Seen here are about 130,000 clones, about four fifths observed once, and the top ten hold roughly 0.99%. The material sequenced was PBMCs. The receptors stem from a male donor in good health and CMV-seronegative.

This chain joins TRBV5-6 and TRBJ1-1; D gene uncertain. V was shortened by 5 bases and J by 1 base, with 9 bases between the two germline ends. CDR3 length equals 13 residues. Per the germline V gene, CDR1 is SGHDT and CDR2 is YYEEEE. The CDR3 here is CASRLEPNTEAFF. The CDR3 DNA is TGTGCCAGCAGGTTAGAACCGAACACTGAAGCTTTCTTT. The variable domain in full, with the rest retrieved from reference TRBV5-6 and TRBJ1-1, is DAGVTQSPTHLIKTRGQQVTLRCSPKSGHDTVSWYQQALGQGPQFIFQYYEEEERQRGNFPDRFSGHQFPNYSSELNVNALLLGDSALYLCASRLEPNTEAFFGQGTRLTVV.

J is TRBJ1-3 and V is TRBV7-9, with 8 bases lining up with TRBD1. This CDR3 region has 13 residues. With 4 bases clipped from V and 7 bases from J, the junction kept 3 bases outside the gene matches. Looked up from germline, CDR1 is SEHNR and CDR2 is FQNEAQ (reference sequence). The CDR3 here is CASSSPGGNTIYF. The DNA for the CDR3 is TGTGCCAGCAGCTCGCCAGGGGGCAACACCATATATTTT.

In its sample, this clone was seen once. CDR3 in DNA: TGTGCCTGGGGCAGGGAAGACGAAGCTTTCTTT. Its translation: CAWGREDEAFF. This chain joins TRBV30 and TRBJ1-1; possibly TRBD1 for D (5 bases). The germline gives CDR1 GTSNPN, CDR2 SVGIG (reference sequence). The V gene lost 5 bases and the J gene lost 8 bases, with 12 bases spanning the gap. The CDR3 is 11 residues long. Combining the CDR3 with reference TRBV30 and TRBJ1-1 gives the whole variable domain SQTIHQWPATLVQPVGSPLSLECTVEGTSNPNLYWYRQAAGRGLQLLFYSVGIGQISSEVPQNLSASRPQDRQFILSSKKLLLSDSGFYLCAWGREDEAFFGQGTRLTVV.

The chain has TRBV7-2 and TRBJ2-5; a possible D gene is TRBD1 (6 bases). The V gene lost 1 base and the J gene lost 4 bases, with 7 bases spanning the gap. Germline lookup yields CDR1 SGHTA and CDR2 FQGNSA. CDR3 length: 13 amino acids. The CDR3 loop reads CASSLDRAETQYF. The CDR3 bases are TGTGCCAGCAGCTTAGACAGGGCAGAGACCCAGTACTTC.

The CDR3 DNA reads TGTGCCAGCAGCGAGGGGCACAGGGGGCACACTGAAGCTTTCTTT. Translation gives CASSEGHRGHTEAFF. The V and J genes are TRBV9 and TRBJ1-1, with 9 bases aligning to TRBD1. V lost 3 bases, J lost 3 bases, and 6 bases stayed unmatched. Looked up from germline, CDR1 is SGDLS and CDR2 is YYNGEE. This CDR3 has 15 amino acids. The full variable domain, its missing parts supplied by reference TRBV9 and TRBJ1-1, is DSGVTQTPKHLITATGQRVTLRCSPRSGDLSVYWYQQSLDQGLQFLIQYYNGEERAKGNILERFSAQQFPDLHSELNLSSLELGDSALYFCASSEGHRGHTEAFFGQGTRLTVV.

The chain links TRBV7-2 to TRBJ1-6; tentatively, D is TRBD1 (5 bases). Germline V lookup: CDR1 SGHTA, CDR2 FQGNSA. The CDR3 contains 14 residues. V was cut by 5 bases and J by 9 bases, with 14 bases left in between. The CDR3 region has the DNA TGTGCCAGCAGCACCAGACAGTCGGCTTCACCCCTCCACTTT. Its protein product is CASSTRQSASPLHF.

The chain combines TRBV1 with TRBJ2-2; the table's D call TRBD2 went unverified against the DNA. TRBV1 is classified as a pseudogene. The length of the CDR3 is 16 residues. This CDR3 reads CTSRVPVSGFTGELFF. The DNA for the CDR3 is TGCACCAGCCGAGTCCCCGTTAGCGGGTTCACCGGGGAGCTGTTTTTT.

The gene calls are TRBV14 and TRBJ2-6; 12 nucleotides agree with TRBD1. J was trimmed by 4 bases and V by 1 base; bases with no gene match: 5. This CDR3 has 18 residues. Germline V gives CDR1 SGHDN, CDR2 FVKESK. As DNA, the CDR3 is TGTGCCAGCAGCCAAGTGGGACAGGGGGCGCCCGGGGCCAACGTCCTGACTTTC. It yields the protein CASSQVGQGAPGANVLTF.

This rearrangement joins TRBV10-2 to TRBJ1-5; tentatively, D is TRBD1 (5 bases). V lost 3 bases to trimming and J lost 11 bases, with 14 bases between them. This CDR3 is built from 13 residues. Germline loops: CDR1 WSHSY, CDR2 SAAADI. The CDR3, as DNA: TGCGCCAGCAGTGAAAGCCCGAAGGGGACCCAGCATTTT. Encoded protein: CASSESPKGTQHF.

The V gene is TRBV5-1, the J gene TRBJ2-2; possible D gene TRBD2, 5 bases. Deletions cut 4 bases from V and 3 bases from J, with 13 bases between. Per the germline V gene, CDR1 is SGHRS and CDR2 is YFSETQ. The CDR3 extends over 15 amino acids. Written as DNA, the CDR3 is TGCGCCAGCAGCCCCGCTAGCTCCGACACCGGGGAGCTGTTTTTT. It yields the protein CASSPASSDTGELFF.

This sequence joins TRBV10-1 and TRBJ1-6, with 8 bases fitting TRBD1. V gave up 2 bases and J gave up 9 bases; unmatched junction bases: 3. The CDR3 is made up of 14 amino acids. Germline CDR1 and CDR2: WNHNN and SYGVQD (reference sequence). The CDR3 reads CASSESTGGSPLHF. CDR3 DNA sequence: TGCGCCAGCAGTGAGAGTACAGGGGGTTCACCCCTCCACTTT.

J is TRBJ1-2 and V is TRBV5-4; 8 nucleotides line up with TRBD1. CDR1 is SGHNT and CDR2 is YYREEE in the germline V gene (reference sequence). After removal of 4 bases from V and 4 bases from J, the junction contained 12 bases not matched to a gene. The CDR3 length is 16 residues. CDR3 in DNA: TGTGCCAGCAGCCACCCGAACAGGGGGGCCGTCTATGGCTACACCTTC. Its translation is CASSHPNRGAVYGYTF.

The V and J genes are TRBV2 and TRBJ1-4; 8 nucleotides line up with TRBD1. V was pared by 0 bases and J by 8 bases, with 8 bases of the junction left unmatched. CDR3 length: 16 amino acids. Looked up from germline, CDR1 is SNHLY and CDR2 is FYNNEI. The CDR3: CASSEALQGAREKLFF. The CDR3 coding sequence is TGTGCCAGCAGTGAAGCGCTTCAGGGGGCACGGGAAAAACTGTTTTTT.

The genes are TRBV27 and TRBJ2-2; D perhaps matches TRBD1 (5 bases). V was shortened by 3 bases and J by 5 bases, with 7 bases between the two germline ends. This CDR3 comprises 13 residues. The germline V gene has CDR1 MNHEY and CDR2 SMNVEV (reference sequence). The CDR3 reads CASSFDRTGELFF. The CDR3 DNA follows: TGTGCCAGCAGTTTCGACAGAACCGGGGAGCTGTTTTTT.

The CDR3 reads CATTFGTGSGANVLTF. DNA of the CDR3: TGCGCCACCACCTTTGGGACAGGGTCTGGGGCCAACGTCCTGACTTTC. The rearrangement links TRBV10-1 to TRBJ2-6; the match to TRBD1 covers 9 bases. Germline CDR1 and CDR2: WNHNN and SYGVQD (reference sequence). The CDR3 has 16 residues. The trim removed 10 bases at V and 1 base at J, leaving 8 bases unmatched.

This rearrangement joins TRBV27 to TRBJ2-7, with D unresolved. CDR3 size: 16 residues. CDR1 MNHEY and CDR2 SMNVEV come from the germline V gene (reference sequence). V was pared by 2 bases and J by 1 base, with 15 bases between. The CDR3 DNA reads TGTGCCAGCAGTTTAATATTGGGTACCGGGTCCTACGAGCAGTACTTC. It is translated as CASSLILGTGSYEQYF.

A few counts support this clone. This chain uses TRBV6-5 with TRBJ1-1; no clear D gene. The CDR3 consists of 14 residues. Trimming took off 4 bases at V and 0 bases at J, with 9 bases between the two ends. The V gene's germline CDR1 is MNHEY and CDR2 SVGAGI. CDR3 sequence reads: CASSLQNLNTEAFF. The CDR3 DNA is TGTGCCAGCAGTTTACAGAATTTGAACACTGAAGCTTTCTTT.

This rearrangement joins TRBV4-3 to TRBJ2-7; maybe TRBD2 (6 bases). Germline V gene lookup returns CDR1 LGHNA and CDR2 YSLEER. CDR3 length: 15 residues. V was trimmed by 1 base and J by 0 bases, leaving 10 bases between them. DNA of the CDR3: TGCGCCAGCAGCCAAGGGGTGGAGGGCTCCTACGAGCAGTACTTC. Its translation: CASSQGVEGSYEQYF.

The CDR3 DNA sequence: TGTGCCAGCAGTAGGACAGGGGGCGAGGGTTCACCCCTCCACTTT. It is translated as CASSRTGGEGSPLHF. The genes are TRBV27 and TRBJ1-6; 11 bases agree with TRBD1. The germline CDR1 and CDR2 sequences are MNHEY and SMNVEV (reference sequence). The CDR3 is 15 amino acids. J lost 9 bases, V lost 5 bases, and 6 bases had no gene match.

V usage is TRBV7-9 and J usage is TRBJ2-5; TRBD1 matches 8 bases. CDR3 size: 14 residues. Losses at the gene ends were 4 bases for V and 2 bases for J; bases not matched to a gene: 3. Germline lookup yields CDR1 SEHNR and CDR2 FQNEAQ (reference sequence). The CDR3, as DNA: TGTGCCAGCAGCTACGGACAGGGACAAGAGACCCAGTACTTC. Its translation is CASSYGQGQETQYF.

The genes are TRBV5-1 and TRBJ2-7; 8 bases match TRBD1. CDR3 length: 14 amino acids. From germline, CDR1 is SGHRS and CDR2 YFSETQ. Trimming cost V 3 bases and J 3 bases; bases outside gene matches: 5. CDR3 nucleotide sequence: TGCGCCAGCAGCTCAAGACAGGGGAACTACGAGCAGTACTTC. Translated: CASSSRQGNYEQYF.

CDR3 in amino acids: CASSWEGQGKTEAFF. As DNA, the CDR3 is TGCGCCAGCAGCTGGGAGGGACAGGGTAAAACTGAAGCTTTCTTT. The chain employs TRBV5-1 and TRBJ1-1; 9 positions match TRBD1. CDR3 size: 15 residues. V was pared by 3 bases and J by 5 bases, with 8 bases of the junction left unmatched. Germline V gene sequence: CDR1 SGHRS, CDR2 YFSETQ.

This rearrangement joins TRBV11-3 to TRBJ2-1, with TRBD1 identical over 7 bases. Germline V gene data show CDR1 as SGHNT and CDR2 as YENEEA. J lost 1 base, V lost 6 bases, and 3 bases had no gene match. This CDR3 has 14 residues. This chain's CDR3 is CASRPGGSYNEQFF. DNA for the CDR3: TGTGCCAGCAGACCAGGGGGATCCTACAATGAGCAGTTCTTC. Drawing the rest from reference TRBV11-3 and TRBJ2-1, the complete variable domain is EAGVVQSPRYKIIEKKQPVAFWCNPISGHNTLYWYLQNLGQGPELLIRYENEEAVDDSQLPKDRFSAERLKGVDSTLKIQPAELGDSAVYLCASRPGGSYNEQFFGPGTRLTVL.

The CDR3 nucleotides are TGTGCCAGCAGCTTTAGTCAGGGGGCGGCAGATACGCAGTATTTT. Translated: CASSFSQGAADTQYF. V gene TRBV5-4 combines with J gene TRBJ2-3, with 8 nucleotides matching TRBD1. The ends lost 2 bases at V and 4 bases at J; junction bases unmatched: 6. Germline V lookup: CDR1 SGHNT, CDR2 YYREEE (reference sequence). This CDR3 comprises 15 residues.

This chain joins TRBV6-6 and TRBJ2-7; perhaps TRBD1 as D (6 bases). The V and J ends lost 2 bases and 3 bases respectively, with 8 bases between them. This CDR3 region has 13 residues. Germline V gene lookup returns CDR1 MNHNY and CDR2 SVGAGI (reference sequence). CDR3 bases: TGTGCCAGCAGTTACGAGACAGGCTACGAGCAGTACTTC. This sequence encodes CASSYETGYEQYF.

V usage is TRBV6-6 and J usage is TRBJ2-7; no definite D call. Germline V gene data show CDR1 as MNHNY and CDR2 as SVGAGI (reference sequence). The CDR3 covers 15 residues. Trimming removed 6 bases at V and 6 bases at J, with 21 bases between. DNA of the CDR3: TGTGCCAGCAGCACCCCATCCCGCGCGTCCCTCGAGCAGTACTTC. Translation gives CASSTPSRASLEQYF.

The CDR3 DNA reads as TGCGCCAGCAGCTTACAGGGGGCGGGAGAGACCCAGTACTTC. Its protein product is CASSLQGAGETQYF. The chain recombines TRBV5-1 with TRBJ2-5; 9 positions agree with TRBD1. This CDR3 is 14 amino acids long. The germline V gene has CDR1 SGHRS and CDR2 YFSETQ. With V trimmed by 2 bases and J by 4 bases, 3 bases remained unmatched.

This chain joins TRBV18 and TRBJ1-1; D is possibly TRBD1 (5 bases). Per the germline V gene, CDR1 is KGHSH and CDR2 is LQKENI. V was pared by 3 bases and J by 2 bases, with 22 bases between. This CDR3 is built from 18 residues. This CDR3 reads CASSPYVTGTRRNTEAFF. DNA of the CDR3: TGTGCCAGCTCACCCTACGTTACAGGTACAAGGAGAAACACTGAAGCTTTCTTT.